These 17 T cell receptor beta chains were all obtained from the same sample, sequenced in a study of blood T cell repertoires in COVID-19. Libraries were prepared by immunoSEQ multiplex PCR; TCRdb keeps only in-frame clonotypes and omits some of them. Among approximately 480,000 clones listed, roughly 89% were seen once. Sequencing input: peripheral blood. Every receptor here comes from a young man with COVID-19, enrolled during active disease.

This sequence joins TRBV3-1 (or the pseudogene TRBV3-2) and TRBJ2-1; 7 positions agree with TRBD1. Unmatched junction bases numbered 6, after V lost 0 bases and J lost 10 bases. The CDR3 has 14 amino acids. Germline V CDR1 and CDR2: LGHDT, YNNKEL (reference sequence). CDR3 sequence reads: CASSQEAGGREQFF. CDR3 coding DNA: TGTGCCAGCAGCCAAGAGGCAGGGGGTCGAGAGCAGTTCTTC.

V is TRBV29-1 and J is TRBJ2-1; no firm D call. CDR3 length: 14 residues. Germline CDR1 reads SQVTM; CDR2 reads ANQGSEA. V dropped 5 bases and J dropped 6 bases, with 17 bases sitting between them. The CDR3: CSVRSGVLVNEQFF. Written as DNA, the CDR3 is TGCAGCGTTCGTTCTGGTGTTTTAGTCAATGAGCAGTTCTTC.

This clone was seen a single time. V gene TRBV5-1 combines with J gene TRBJ2-3, with TRBD2 matching over 13 bases. CDR1 and CDR2 (germline): SGHRS, YFSETQ. CDR3 size: 16 residues. The V and J ends lost 3 bases and 2 bases, in that order; junction bases with no gene match: 3. CDR3 coding DNA: TGCGCCAGCAGCTGGGGGACTAGCGGGACCACAGATACGCAGTATTTT. Encoded protein: CASSWGTSGTTDTQYF.

This clone was seen just once. The chain employs TRBV15 and TRBJ2-2, with 13 bases that match TRBD2. This CDR3 is 15 amino acids long. V dropped 7 bases and J dropped 7; count of bases not matched to a gene: 6. Per germline, CDR1 LNHNV and CDR2 YYDKDF (reference sequence). CDR3 region: CATKGTSGIGGELFF. CDR3 nucleotide sequence: TGTGCCACCAAAGGGACTAGCGGGATCGGCGGGGAGCTGTTTTTT.

The chain is built from TRBV12-3 or TRBV12-4 and TRBJ2-7; the D gene is possibly TRBD2 (6 bases). V was trimmed by 5 bases and J by 1 base, leaving 9 bases between them. This CDR3 is 13 amino acids long. CDR3 in DNA: TGTGCCAGCAGTCCCGGGACTTCCTACGAGCAGTACTTC. Translation gives CASSPGTSYEQYF.

V gene TRBV2 combines with J gene TRBJ2-1, with TRBD1 matching over 9 bases. This CDR3 is 14 amino acids long. CDR1 is SNHLY, CDR2 FYNNEI, per germline. The junction had 8 bases not matched to a gene; V was cut back by 4 bases and J by 10 bases. For the CDR3, the DNA is TGTGCCAGCAGTGCTTTGGGACAGGGAGTCGAGCAGTTCTTC. Its translation: CASSALGQGVEQFF.

The chain has TRBV2 and TRBJ1-5, with a tentative D call TRBD1 (6 bases). Germline CDR1 reads SNHLY; CDR2 reads FYNNEI. Trimming took off 7 bases at V and 5 bases at J, with 24 bases between the two ends. The CDR3 has 17 residues. The CDR3 DNA reads as TGTGCCAGCACCCTGTCGGCAGGGGCCGCCTCCCATCAGCCCCAGCATTTT. This encodes CASTLSAGAASHQPQHF.

The rearrangement links TRBV27 to TRBJ2-3, with D possibly TRBD1 on 7 matching bases. CDR1 MNHEY and CDR2 SMNVEV come from the germline V gene (reference sequence). The CDR3 loop spans 15 amino acids. V lost 7 bases and J lost 5, with 19 bases in between. The CDR3 DNA reads TGTGCCAGCACCCGAGGAGGGGGCGGTTTAGATACGCAGTATTTT. Translating gives CASTRGGGGLDTQYF.

The rearrangement joins TRBV29-1 to TRBJ2-2; 9 positions match TRBD1. Looked up from germline, CDR1 is SQVTM and CDR2 is ANQGSEA. The CDR3 covers 14 residues. Losses at the gene ends were 7 bases for V and 7 bases for J; bases not matched to a gene: 10. For the CDR3, the DNA is TGCAGCGCCGGGACAGGGAAAGGGATCGGGGAGCTGTTTTTT. The encoded protein is CSAGTGKGIGELFF.

The CDR3 DNA is TGTGCCACCAGTGATTTCCCCGGGAGCTCCTACAATGAGCAGTTCTTC. It encodes CATSDFPGSSYNEQFF. This rearrangement joins TRBV24-1 to TRBJ2-1, with a weak D call TRBD2 (6 bases). The V gene's germline CDR1 is KGHDR and CDR2 SFDVKD. V was cut by 1 base and J by 0 bases, with 9 bases left in between. CDR3 length equals 16 residues.

The gene calls are TRBV2 and TRBJ2-1; the match to TRBD1 covers 7 bases. Per germline, CDR1 SNHLY and CDR2 FYNNEI. The V and J ends lost 11 bases and 5 bases, in that order; junction bases with no gene match: 12. CDR3 size: 14 residues. CDR3 residues: CASWGDRVHNEQFF. As DNA, the CDR3 is TGTGCCTCCTGGGGAGACAGGGTTCACAATGAGCAGTTCTTC.

This chain links TRBV27 with TRBJ1-1; no clear D gene. In germline, CDR1 is MNHEY, CDR2 SMNVEV (reference sequence). The V gene lost 3 bases and the J gene lost 4 bases, with 12 bases spanning the gap. The CDR3 has 14 residues. Here the CDR3 DNA reads TGTGCCAGCAGTTTTGTTCAGGCTTCCACTGAAGCTTTCTTT. Amino acid sequence: CASSFVQASTEAFF.

As to this clone: A read error may account for a junction end that differs from germline. The V gene is TRBV27, the J gene TRBJ2-2, with 7 bases fitting TRBD1. The germline V gene encodes CDR1 MNHEY and CDR2 SMNVEV (reference sequence). This CDR3 is built from 20 residues. In DNA form, the CDR3 reads TGTGCCAGCAGTTTAAGGAGACAGGGATCTCCAGATCCGAAGACCGGGGAGCTGTTTTTT. Amino acid sequence: CASSLRRQGSPDPKTGELFF.

This clone was found a few times. The chain is built from TRBV13 and TRBJ2-1; 7 positions match TRBD1. After removal of 6 bases from V and 5 bases from J, the junction contained 7 bases not matched to a gene. Germline CDR1 PRHDT, CDR2 FYEKMQ (reference sequence). The CDR3 is 14 amino acids. CDR3 sequence reads: CASSSDRANNEQFF. In DNA, the CDR3 is TGTGCCAGCAGTTCCGACAGGGCGAACAATGAGCAGTTCTTC.

The chain recombines TRBV5-5 with TRBJ1-1, with D uncertain. Trimming removed 0 bases from V and 5 bases from J, with 11 bases in between. The germline V gene encodes CDR1 SGHKS and CDR2 YYEKEE (reference sequence). CDR3 length: 14 amino acids. In nucleotides, the CDR3 is TGTGCCAGCAGCTTGGCCCCATTCGGGACTGAAGCTTTCTTT. The encoded protein is CASSLAPFGTEAFF.

This chain links TRBV29-1 with TRBJ1-1, with D hard to call. This CDR3 region has 12 residues. Per germline, CDR1 SQVTM and CDR2 ANQGSEA. Trimming took 1 base from V and 3 from J, leaving 6 bases between them. CDR3 in amino acids: CSVEVSYTEAFF. The DNA of the CDR3 is TGCAGCGTTGAAGTCAGTTACACTGAAGCTTTCTTT.

The J gene is TRBJ1-4, the V gene TRBV7-9; D call uncertain. This CDR3 is built from 15 residues. Trimming shortened V by 2 bases and J by 0 bases, and 7 bases separated the two germline ends. CDR1 is SEHNR and CDR2 is FQNEAQ in the germline V gene (reference sequence). For the CDR3, the DNA is TGTGCCAGCAGCTTAAGCGGCTCAACTAATGAAAAACTGTTTTTT. This sequence encodes CASSLSGSTNEKLFF.